This T cell receptor beta chain was sequenced for a study of blood T cell repertoires in COVID-19. The overall study: From the United States, Italy and Spain came samples of acute and convalescent COVID-19.

Generated by immunoSEQ multiplex PCR, the TCRdb table keeps only in-frame clones and is missing some. This sample carries 4,500 to 6,000 clones, around 73% of them seen once, and the ten largest clones take 37%. This clonotype was sampled from a human donor in a cohort sampled during active COVID-19. The sequenced material came from peripheral blood.

Here the CDR3 reads CASSLTLEGDGYTF. The CDR3 bases are TGTGCCAGCAGCTTAACCCTAGAGGGGGATGGCTACACCTTC. The gene calls are TRBV7-3 and TRBJ1-2; a possible D gene is TRBD1 (6 bases). V was pared by 0 bases and J by 6 bases, with 11 bases between. The CDR3 contains 14 residues. Germline V CDR1 and CDR2: SGHTA, FQGTGA.